These 32 T cell receptor beta chains came from one sample sequenced in a study of shared clonotypes between healthy human individuals. Some clones are missing from TCRdb's copy, which holds only in-frame ones; the method was immunoSEQ multiplex PCR. Of about 480,000 clones listed, about 75% are singletons. The specimen sequenced was PBMCs. The receptors come from a woman in her thirties or forties in good health. Some clones in this sample may be carry-over from other donors' samples.

J is TRBJ2-5 and V is TRBV7-2; 11 bases map to TRBD2. From germline, CDR1 is SGHTA and CDR2 FQGNSA. The CDR3 loop spans 16 amino acids. V shed 3 bases and J 5 bases; nucleotides not matched to a gene: 8. Here the CDR3 reads CASSFASGRRRETQYF. As DNA, the CDR3 is TGTGCCAGCAGCTTTGCTAGCGGGAGGAGAAGGGAGACCCAGTACTTC.

V and J are TRBV6-5 and TRBJ1-1; 9 bases are shared with TRBD1. CDR1 is MNHEY and CDR2 is SVGAGI in the germline V gene. V gave up 0 bases and J gave up 9 bases; unmatched junction bases: 11. The CDR3 is made up of 16 amino acids. CDR3 loop: CASSYSRGQGPTKAFF. The CDR3 bases are TGTGCCAGCAGTTACTCGAGGGGACAGGGCCCCACAAAAGCTTTCTTT.

The CDR3 DNA reads as TGTGCCAGCAGTTTATTGGGCGGGCAGCCCCAGCATTTT. Translation gives CASSLLGGQPQHF. The rearrangement links TRBV28 to TRBJ1-5; D gene unclear. V gave up 1 base and J gave up 7 bases, with 8 bases separating them. This CDR3 spans 13 amino acids. CDR1 MDHEN and CDR2 SYDVKM come from the germline V gene. Full variable domain (remainder filled in from reference TRBV28 and TRBJ1-5): DVKVTQSSRYLVKRTGEKVFLECVQDMDHENMFWYRQDPGLGLRLIYFSYDVKMKEKGDIPEGYSVSREKKERFSLILESASTNQTSMYLCASSLLGGQPQHFGDGTRLSIL.

This clone appeared a single time. The chain recombines TRBV5-4 with TRBJ2-2; possibly TRBD2 for D (6 bases). Germline values: CDR1 SGHNT, CDR2 YYREEE (reference sequence). V gave up 6 bases and J gave up 7 bases, with 25 bases separating them. This CDR3 contains 17 residues. The CDR3 sequence is CASTLSPGARGGGELFF. The CDR3, as DNA: TGTGCCAGCACCTTAAGCCCCGGGGCGAGGGGAGGCGGGGAGCTGTTTTTT.

The gene calls are TRBV5-4 and TRBJ2-5; 12 bases map to TRBD2. The DNA end is a closer match to TRBJ2-7, so the J assignment may be wrong. This CDR3 spans 15 amino acids. Germline CDR1 is SGHNT and CDR2 is YYREEE (reference sequence). The CDR3 region is CASSPGLAGPHEQYF. The DNA for the CDR3 is TGTGCCAGCAGCCCCGGACTAGCGGGGCCCCACGAGCAGTACTTC.

The V call is TRBV6-1, the J call TRBJ2-3, with 8 bases lining up with TRBD1. Germline V CDR1 and CDR2: MNHNS, SASEGT. This CDR3 is built from 12 residues. V lost 6 bases, J lost 6 bases, and 2 bases stayed unmatched. The CDR3 DNA sequence: TGTGCCAGCAGGACAGGGGCTGATACGCAGTATTTT. Amino acid sequence: CASRTGADTQYF.

This chain uses TRBV7-2 with TRBJ2-7; 7 bases line up with TRBD2. The CDR3 consists of 14 residues. The V gene's germline CDR1 is SGHTA and CDR2 FQGNSA. With V trimmed by 5 bases and J by 0 bases, 4 bases remained unmatched. This chain's CDR3 is CASSLWDYSYEQYF. DNA of the CDR3: TGTGCCAGCAGCCTATGGGACTACTCCTACGAGCAGTACTTC.

The rearrangement uses TRBV2 and TRBJ1-1; D gene uncertain. The CDR3 covers 13 residues. Trimming pared 8 bases from V and 1 base from J, leaving 11 bases between. CDR1 SNHLY and CDR2 FYNNEI come from the germline V gene. This CDR3 is CASEVGRNTEAFF. In DNA, the CDR3 is TGTGCCAGCGAGGTGGGGAGGAACACTGAAGCTTTCTTT.

This clone came up a few times. In nucleotides, the CDR3 is TGCGCCAGCAGCCAGATCTACAGCGTTAAAAGCGGGAGTAGCTACAATGAGCAGTTCTTC. Its protein product is CASSQIYSVKSGSSYNEQFF. J is TRBJ2-1 and V is TRBV4-3; TRBD2 agrees at 8 bases. The CDR3 is 20 residues long. J gave up 3 bases and V 3 bases, and 19 bases lay outside the gene matches. The V gene's germline CDR1 is LGHNA and CDR2 YSLEER.

This sequence joins TRBV5-4 and TRBJ2-1, with 10 positions matching TRBD2. Germline V gene data show CDR1 as SGHNT and CDR2 as YYREEE (reference sequence). The CDR3 runs 14 residues. V lost 4 bases to trimming and J lost 8 bases; unmatched junction nucleotides: 6. The CDR3 region is CASSTGTSVYEQFF. CDR3 nucleotide sequence: TGTGCCAGCAGCACCGGGACTAGCGTGTATGAGCAGTTCTTC.

The chain combines TRBV5-6 with TRBJ2-7, with D unresolved. CDR3 size: 13 residues. The germline V gene has CDR1 SGHDT and CDR2 YYEEEE. Trimming left V 2 bases short and J 2 bases short, with 8 bases between. The CDR3: CASSFGRTYEQYF. CDR3 coding DNA: TGTGCCAGCAGCTTCGGCCGAACCTACGAGCAGTACTTC.

This clone has at least ten counts. The J gene is TRBJ1-1, the V gene TRBV2; 7 bases agree with TRBD1. CDR1 is SNHLY and CDR2 is FYNNEI in the germline V gene. CDR3 size: 14 residues. Trimming took 6 bases from V and 1 from J; bases not matched to a gene: 5. The CDR3 region is CASRARTGNTEAFF. CDR3 bases: TGTGCCAGCAGGGCCAGGACAGGGAACACTGAAGCTTTCTTT.

The chain joins TRBV10-1 to TRBJ2-7, with 15 bases lining up with TRBD2. Per the germline V gene, CDR1 is WNHNN and CDR2 is SYGVQD (reference sequence). The CDR3 is made up of 20 amino acids. The V gene end was trimmed by 7 bases and the J gene end by 4 bases; junction bases not matched to a gene: 20. The CDR3 spells CASKSGPGLAGGSTRYEQYF. DNA of the CDR3: TGCGCCAGCAAATCCGGACCGGGACTAGCGGGAGGCTCCACTAGGTACGAGCAGTACTTC.

The rearrangement uses TRBV30 and TRBJ2-6; 13 nucleotides match TRBD2. Germline V gene lookup returns CDR1 GTSNPN and CDR2 SVGIG (reference sequence). CDR3 length equals 18 residues. The V segment lost 5 bases and the J segment 1 base; nucleotides outside the gene matches: 8. CDR3 nucleotide sequence: TGTGCCTGGGGCCCCTGGACTAGCGGGAGATCTGGGGCCAACGTCCTGACTTTC. This sequence encodes CAWGPWTSGRSGANVLTF.

The V gene is TRBV28, the J gene TRBJ1-5, with D possibly TRBD1 on 6 matching bases. Germline assignment: CDR1 MDHEN and CDR2 SYDVKM. V lost 6 bases, J lost 3 bases, and 27 bases lay in between. The CDR3 runs 19 residues. In nucleotides, the CDR3 is TGTGCCAGCAGCCCCCCCGGGAAGGGGGATATTTTCGACAATCAGCCCCAGCATTTT. Protein sequence: CASSPPGKGDIFDNQPQHF.

As regards this clone: An end of the junction differs from the germline gene, which may be a read error. This chain links TRBV11-2 with TRBJ1-3; D is possibly TRBD1 (6 bases). Germline CDR1 and CDR2: SGHAT and FQNNGV. The CDR3 is made up of 15 amino acids. CDR3 nucleotides: TGTGCCAGCAGCCTAGACAGGTACTCTGGAAACACCATATATTTT. Amino acids: CASSLDRYSGNTIYF.

CDR3 residues: CASSATSAKRYEQYF. The CDR3 DNA follows: TGTGCCAGCAGTGCAACTAGCGCCAAAAGGTACGAGCAGTACTTC. The gene calls are TRBV28 and TRBJ2-7, with 7 bases identical to TRBD2. V gave up 5 bases and J gave up 4 bases; unmatched junction bases: 11. Germline V gene data show CDR1 as MDHEN and CDR2 as SYDVKM. CDR3 length: 15 amino acids.

With respect to this clone: Different DNA sequences within this sample yield the same CDR3. The genes are TRBV19 and TRBJ2-7; TRBD2 matches 11 bases. The CDR3 is made up of 14 amino acids. CDR1 and CDR2 (germline): LNHDA, SQIVND (reference sequence). The V and J ends lost 5 bases and 3 bases, in that order; junction bases with no gene match: 3. CDR3 nucleotide sequence: TGTGCCAGTAGTGTCGGGACTAGCGGCTACGAGCAGTACTTC. Its translation: CASSVGTSGYEQYF.

The chain uses TRBV11-2 and TRBJ2-2; D call uncertain. V lost 5 bases and J 9 bases, leaving 13 bases between the germline ends. From germline, CDR1 is SGHAT and CDR2 FQNNGV. The CDR3 consists of 13 residues. The CDR3 region has the DNA TGTGCCAGCAGCCCCGGCGTAAACCGGGAGCTGTTTTTT. Translation gives CASSPGVNRELFF.

This sequence joins TRBV2 and TRBJ1-4; D ambiguous. Looked up from germline, CDR1 is SNHLY and CDR2 is FYNNEI. There are 14 residues in the CDR3. V dropped 7 bases and J dropped 2 bases, with 11 bases sitting between them. CDR3 loop: CASTPGMTNEKLFF. The CDR3 nucleotides are TGTGCCAGCACTCCCGGGATGACTAATGAAAAACTGTTTTTT.

This chain connects TRBV27 to TRBJ1-5, with TRBD1 matching over 10 bases. The CDR3 has 19 amino acids. CDR1 is MNHEY and CDR2 is SMNVEV in the germline V gene (reference sequence). Trimming took 1 base from V and 0 from J; bases not matched to a gene: 9. The CDR3 DNA reads TGTGCCAGCAGTTTATGGGGGACAGGGGTCGCTTATAGCAATCAGCCCCAGCATTTT. This codes for CASSLWGTGVAYSNQPQHF.

This chain joins TRBV7-7 and TRBJ2-1; 10 bases line up with TRBD2. Germline CDR1 reads SSHAT; CDR2 reads FNYEAQ (reference sequence). The CDR3 sequence is 15 residues long. V lost 1 base, J lost 3 bases, and 0 bases stayed unmatched. The CDR3 spells CASSLVAGGYNEQFF. The CDR3 nucleotides are TGTGCCAGCAGCTTAGTAGCGGGAGGCTACAATGAGCAGTTCTTC.

The chain is built from TRBV11-2 and TRBJ1-1; D is undetermined. CDR3 length: 13 amino acids. Germline values: CDR1 SGHAT, CDR2 FQNNGV. V was cut by 4 bases and J by 9 bases, with 15 bases left in between. Written as DNA, the CDR3 is TGTGCCAGCAGCTCCGCAATGCGGAGCCAAGCTTTCTTT. Its protein is CASSSAMRSQAFF.

The gene calls are TRBV5-1 and TRBJ2-6; 9 bases line up with TRBD1. This CDR3 has 18 amino acids. The germline gives CDR1 SGHRS, CDR2 YFSETQ. V was pared by 4 bases and J by 1 base, with 9 bases of the junction left unmatched. CDR3 in amino acids: CASSTSGTGLSGANVLTF. For the CDR3, the DNA is TGCGCCAGCAGCACCTCCGGGACAGGGCTATCTGGGGCCAACGTCCTGACTTTC.

This rearrangement joins TRBV7-2 to TRBJ1-2; TRBD1 aligns across 7 bases. Germline values: CDR1 SGHTA, CDR2 FQGNSA. This CDR3 contains 15 residues. V lost 0 bases to trimming and J lost 7 bases; unmatched junction nucleotides: 8. The CDR3 here is CASSLATTGVGGYTF. CDR3 DNA sequence: TGTGCCAGCAGCTTAGCAACAACAGGGGTTGGTGGCTACACCTTC.

For this clone: This may stem from a read error, because a much larger clone lies one nucleotide away. The genes are TRBV11-2 and TRBJ2-7, with unresolved D. This CDR3 comprises 11 residues. Germline V gene data show CDR1 as SGHAT and CDR2 as FQNNGV. V lost 5 bases and J lost 2, with 4 bases in between. The chain's CDR3 is CASSGTYEQYF. In nucleotides, the CDR3 is TGTGCCAGCAGCGGGACCTACGAGCAGTACTTC.

The chain links TRBV11-2 to TRBJ2-3; TRBD2 might be the D (5 bases). The CDR3 spans 15 residues. Between the trimmed V and J ends, which lost 1 base and 3 bases, there was a span of 11 bases. Germline lookup yields CDR1 SGHAT and CDR2 FQNNGV. The CDR3 DNA sequence: TGTGCCAGCAGCTTAGGCTCGGGGTTAACAGATACGCAGTATTTT. Protein sequence: CASSLGSGLTDTQYF.

The V call is TRBV11-1, the J call TRBJ2-2; 11 nucleotides agree with TRBD1. Germline loops: CDR1 SGHAT, CDR2 FQDESV (reference sequence). The length of the CDR3 is 17 residues. Losses at the gene ends were 2 bases for V and 2 bases for J; bases not matched to a gene: 4. CDR3 amino acids: CASSLRTGGGNTGELFF. Written as DNA, the CDR3 is TGTGCCAGCAGCTTACGGACAGGGGGCGGAAACACCGGGGAGCTGTTTTTT.

The chain combines TRBV7-9 with TRBJ2-1; 10 positions agree with TRBD2. The CDR3 has 16 residues. CDR1 and CDR2 (germline): SEHNR, FQNEAQ (reference sequence). V shed 0 bases, J shed 7 bases, and the junction held 6 bases outside the gene matches. CDR3 amino acids: CASSLARASGSNEQFF. Written as DNA, the CDR3 is TGTGCCAGCAGCTTAGCGCGGGCTAGCGGGAGTAATGAGCAGTTCTTC.

The CDR3: CAISEAGREKGEQFF. CDR3 in DNA: TGTGCCATCAGTGAAGCGGGGCGGGAGAAGGGTGAGCAGTTCTTC. This rearrangement joins TRBV10-3 to TRBJ2-1; 7 bases align to TRBD2. Losses at the gene ends were 3 bases for V and 9 bases for J; bases not matched to a gene: 11. In germline, CDR1 is ENHRY, CDR2 SYGVKD. CDR3 size: 15 residues.

The rearrangement links TRBV29-1 to TRBJ2-5; 8 bases map to TRBD2. This CDR3 is 11 amino acids long. The germline CDR1 and CDR2 sequences are SQVTM and ANQGSEA. The V gene end was trimmed by 7 bases and the J gene end by 5 bases; junction bases not matched to a gene: 3. The DNA of the CDR3 is TGCAGCGGACAGCGGGGGGAGACCCAGTACTTC. This encodes CSGQRGETQYF.

The chain is built from TRBV12-1 and TRBJ2-2; no DNA check was done on the table's D call, TRBD2. TRBV12-1 constitutes a pseudogene. The CDR3 sequence is 16 residues long. The CDR3 sequence: CASSFFCSANTGELFF. Here the CDR3 DNA reads TGTGCCAGCAGCTTTTTTTGCAGCGCGAACACCGGGGAGCTGTTTTTT.